A selection of T cell receptor beta chains follows, all from one sample in a study of cytomegalovirus exposure and HLA in healthy donors. The method was immunoSEQ multiplex PCR; TCRdb's version includes in-frame clones alone and lacks a portion of them. Of about 93,000 clones listed, roughly 60% are singletons. The source material was PBMCs. These receptors were collected from a boy between 5 and 17 years old in good health and CMV-seropositive. Both conserved end residues are part of each CDR3. The D gene is left open where the match is weak. For some rows the clone size is stated as once, few or many, or as a class when expanded; others skip it.

v_gene	d_gene	j_gene	abundance	CDR3nt	CDR3aa
TRBV4-1	TRBD1	TRBJ1-2	NA	TGCGCCAGCAGCCGACAGGGACCAACTAACTATGGCTACCCCTTC	CASSRQGPTNYGYPF
TRBV2	NA	TRBJ2-7	NA	TGTGCCAGCCGTCCCCGTTCAGGCTTCTACGAGCAGTACTTC	CASRPRSGFYEQYF
TRBV5-1	NA	TRBJ2-5	NA	TGCGCCAGCAGCCCGGCAGCAGGTCCCCAAGAGACCCAGTACTTC	CASSPAAGPQETQYF
TRBV7-2	NA	TRBJ1-5	NA	TGTGCCAGCAGCTTCGCTGGGGGGGGACAGCCCCAGCATTTT	CASSFAGGGQPQHF
TRBV6-1	NA	TRBJ1-5	few	TGTGCCAGCAGTGAGGGTACTATTCAGCCCCAGCATTTT	CASSEGTIQPQHF
TRBV5-4	NA	TRBJ2-3	NA	TGTGCCAGCAGCTCAGGGTCGGGCACAGATACGCAGTATTTT	CASSSGSGTDTQYF
TRBV7-9	NA	TRBJ2-6	NA	TGTGCCAGCAGCCCTACAGCCGGCGGGGCCAACGTCCTGACTTTC	CASSPTAGGANVLTF
TRBV4-1	TRBD1	TRBJ1-6	few	TGCGCCAGCAGCCAGCTGGGACAGGCGGATTCACCCCTCCACTTT	CASSQLGQADSPLHF
TRBV5-1	TRBD1	TRBJ1-3	NA	TGCGCCAGCAGCCTGACAGGGACACATCTAACTCTGGGAAACACCATATATTTT	CASSLTGTHLTLGNTIYF
TRBV30	NA	TRBJ1-2	NA	TGTGCCTGGAGTGTAGGGGTTAACTATGGCTACACCTTC	CAWSVGVNYGYTF
TRBV19	TRBD2	TRBJ2-1	NA	TGTGCCAGTAGTAGTGCTCCCGGGACTATATCTGCGTTCTTC	CASSSAPGTISAFF
TRBV29-1	TRBD2	TRBJ2-1	NA	TGCAGCGTTGAAGGGGAGGGTAGCGGGGGGTACAATGAGCAGTTCTTC	CSVEGEGSGGYNEQFF
TRBV6-5	NA	TRBJ1-1	few	TGTGCCAGCAGTTACGACCGGCGGCAAAACACTGAAGCTTTCTTT	CASSYDRRQNTEAFF
TRBV18	NA	TRBJ1-1	NA	TGTGCCAGCTCACCGAGACAGACAGAAGCTTTCTTT	CASSPRQTEAFF
TRBV20-1	NA	TRBJ1-2	NA	TGCAGTGCGAGGAGGGGAAGTGGCTACACCTTC	CSARRGSGYTF
TRBV14	NA	TRBJ1-1	NA	TGTGCCAGCAGTTCCTTAGACTTATGGGACACTGAAGCTTTCTTT	CASSSLDLWDTEAFF
TRBV7-7	NA	TRBJ1-1	NA	TGTGCCAGCAGCGCTGACAGGAACACTGAAGCTTTCTTT	CASSADRNTEAFF
TRBV4-2	NA	TRBJ1-1	NA	TGTGCCAGCAGCCAAGATTCGAAGGGAGTCCCTGCTTTCTTT	CASSQDSKGVPAFF
TRBV9	NA	TRBJ2-2	NA	TGTGCCAGCAGCGTAGTACAGGGCAGCACCGGGGAGCTGTTTTTT	CASSVVQGSTGELFF
TRBV28	NA	TRBJ1-2	NA	TGTGCCAGCAGTTTGAGAGACTATGGCTACACCTTC	CASSLRDYGYTF
TRBV30	NA	TRBJ1-1	few	TGTGCCTGGAGTGAGTCGCGGGGGGCTTTCTTT	CAWSESRGAFF
TRBV5-6	NA	TRBJ1-1	NA	TGTGCCAGCAGCCGGGTGGCCATGAACACTGAAGCTTTCTTT	CASSRVAMNTEAFF
TRBV30	TRBD2	TRBJ2-7	NA	TGTGCCTGGAGTGTGAAACCGGGACTAGCGGGGGGGAGCTCCTACGAGCAGTACTTC	CAWSVKPGLAGGSSYEQYF
TRBV5-1	TRBD1	TRBJ1-2	NA	TGCGCCAGCAGTGTATGGGACAGGGCTGATGGCTACACCTTC	CASSVWDRADGYTF
TRBV7-2	TRBD1	TRBJ2-7	NA	TGTGCCAGCAGCTCACAGGGGTGGACCTACGAGCAGTACTTC	CASSSQGWTYEQYF
TRBV27	NA	TRBJ2-1	NA	TGTGCCAGCAGTCCGTACGGGTCGTACAATGAGCAGTTCTTC	CASSPYGSYNEQFF
TRBV6-1	NA	TRBJ1-1	NA	TGTGCCAGCAGTGGGGCGTGGGGCCCAATGAACACTGAAGCTTTCTTT	CASSGAWGPMNTEAFF
TRBV30	TRBD2	TRBJ2-3	few	TGTGCCTGGAGTTATACAGCGGGACTCGATACGCAGTATTTT	CAWSYTAGLDTQYF
TRBV5-6	TRBD1	TRBJ2-7	NA	TGTGCCAGCAGCTCGACAGGGGGAGAGCAGTACTTC	CASSSTGGEQYF
TRBV9	TRBD2	TRBJ2-1	NA	TGTGCCAGCAGCGTAGTTGGGACTAGCCCCAATGAGCAGTTCTTC	CASSVVGTSPNEQFF
TRBV4-3	NA	TRBJ2-7	few	TGCGCCAGCAGCCAAGACCTAAGGAGCTCCTACGAGCAGTACTTC	CASSQDLRSSYEQYF
TRBV6-1	TRBD2	TRBJ2-3	NA	TGTGCCAGCAGGCTAGCGGGGACAGATACGCAGTATTTT	CASRLAGTDTQYF
TRBV27	TRBD1	TRBJ1-2	NA	TGTGCCAGCAGAGATCCGACAGGGGGATTCAGTTATGGCTACACCTTC	CASRDPTGGFSYGYTF
TRBV5-8	NA	TRBJ2-3	NA	TGTGCCAGCAGCTTTGGGGCCAGCACAGATACGCAGTATTTT	CASSFGASTDTQYF
TRBV19	TRBD1	TRBJ1-3	NA	TGTGCCAGTAGGGGGACAGGGCACTCTGGAAACACCATATATTTT	CASRGTGHSGNTIYF
TRBV6-1	TRBD1	TRBJ2-7	NA	TGTGCCAGCCGGACAGGGCCCGCCTACGAGCAGTACTTC	CASRTGPAYEQYF
TRBV9	TRBD2	TRBJ2-1	NA	TGTGCCAGCAGCGTCACCCCTTGGACTAGCGGGGCCCCCCCTTACAATGAGCAGTTCTTC	CASSVTPWTSGAPPYNEQFF
TRBV7-6	NA	TRBJ2-3	NA	TGTGCCAGCAGCTTACGCGGGAAGGATACGCAGTATTTT	CASSLRGKDTQYF
TRBV19	NA	TRBJ1-1	NA	TGTGCCAGTACTGGGGCCCTGAACACTGAAGCTTTCTTT	CASTGALNTEAFF
TRBV2	NA	TRBJ1-2	NA	TGTGCCAGCAGTGTCGGGAGTAACTATGGCTACACCTTC	CASSVGSNYGYTF
TRBV4-1	NA	TRBJ1-2	NA	TGCGCCAGCAGCCAAGATACAATCAAGGGGGACTATGGCTACACCTTC	CASSQDTIKGDYGYTF
TRBV5-1	TRBD1	TRBJ2-5	NA	TGCGCCAGCAGCTTGGCAGGACAGGGCCCCCAAGAGACCCAGTACTTC	CASSLAGQGPQETQYF
TRBV2	TRBD2	TRBJ2-5	NA	TGTGCCAGCAGAGATTTCCGACTAGCGCAAACCCAAGAGACCCAGTACTTC	CASRDFRLAQTQETQYF
TRBV7-3	NA	TRBJ1-2	NA	TGTGCCAGCAGCCCAAGACAGGCCTATGGCTACACCTTC	CASSPRQAYGYTF
TRBV7-8	NA	TRBJ2-5	NA	TGTGCCAGCAGCCTCTACGGGAACCAAGAGACCCAGTACTTC	CASSLYGNQETQYF
TRBV29-1	NA	TRBJ1-2	NA	TGCAGCGTACAACAGGGCAACTATGGCTACACCTTC	CSVQQGNYGYTF
TRBV5-1	NA	TRBJ2-1	NA	TGCGCCAGCAGCTTGGCCATAGAACAGTTAATTATCTATGAGCAGTTCTTC	CASSLAIEQLIIYEQFF
TRBV2	TRBD2	TRBJ2-2	few	TGTGCCAGCAGTGTGGGGGGGACCGCGAACACCGGGGAGCTGTTTTTT	CASSVGGTANTGELFF
TRBV7-2	NA	TRBJ2-5	NA	TGTGCCAGCAGCCGAATGGTTCAGCGACAGACCCAGTACTTC	CASSRMVQRQTQYF
TRBV27	TRBD1	TRBJ1-1	NA	TGTGCCAGCAGGGCAGAGACAGGGGCGATAACTGAAGCTTTCTTT	CASRAETGAITEAFF